This TCR beta chain was identified in a study of shared clonotypes between healthy human individuals. General study findings and limits: The study sampled only blood, and tissue repertoires likely differ.

In the case of this clone: Its specificity is not known. The same CDR3 also results from other DNA sequences found in this sample.

Each PCR replicate run on unsorted PBMC took in approximately 270 ng DNA, tens of thousands of T cell genomes. Profiled with immunoSEQ multiplex PCR; TCRdb holds only in-frame clones, not every one. This table holds fewer than 650,000 clones, about three quarters found once. The length of the CDR3 is 14 residues. Per germline, CDR1 KGHSH and CDR2 LQKENI. V shed 0 bases and J shed 4 bases, with 10 bases lying between them. This TCR came from a middle-aged woman in good health. Some clones in this sample may be carry-over from other donors' samples. This sequence joins TRBV18 and TRBJ2-7; the D gene is possibly TRBD1 (5 bases). The sequenced material came from PBMCs. The CDR3 loop is CASSPPGQGYEQYF. In nucleotides, the CDR3 is TGTGCCAGCTCACCACCGGGGCAGGGTTACGAGCAGTACTTC.